This T cell receptor beta chain was captured in a study of glioma-infiltrating T cells after dendritic cell vaccination. As for the study in general: Samples are from glioblastoma patients in Phase I and II dendritic cell vaccine trials. Autologous tumor lysate was loaded overnight onto monocyte-derived dendritic cells grown about 7 days with IL-4 and GM-CSF.

This clone has more than one count but fewer than ten. Amplification used 60 V beta primers and 13 J beta primers. TCRdb keeps only in-frame clones here, not all; method: immunoSEQ multiplex PCR. The sample has fewer than 45,000 clones; roughly 79% are singletons. Germline V gives CDR1 MNHEY, CDR2 SMNVEV (reference sequence). V lost 6 bases to trimming and J lost 2 bases, with 14 bases between them. This CDR3 has 15 residues. The TCR sequence derives from a human donor with glioblastoma. The chain carries TRBV27 and TRBJ2-1; D is perhaps TRBD2 (6 bases). Sequenced here: blood, sampled before dendritic cell vaccination. In DNA form, the CDR3 reads TGTGCCAGCAGCCCTCGACTAGTTCCCTACAATGAGCAGTTCTTC. The encoded protein is CASSPRLVPYNEQFF.